The source of this TCR beta chain is a study of response to subunit inactivated influenza vaccine. With 3 bases clipped from V and 2 bases from J, the junction kept 7 bases outside the gene matches. The CDR3 extends over 16 amino acids. The germline V gene encodes CDR1 SEHNR and CDR2 FQNEAQ (reference sequence). In its sample, this clonotype was seen many times. Its antigen is undetermined. Findings and limits, study-wide: It was suggested by the authors that few new T cells are recruited by each seasonal influenza vaccination.

TCRdb ran MiXCR on the RT-PCR reads and lists one entry per CDR3 protein. The table lists about 480,000 distinct CDR3 sequences, 9.5% to 12% of them singletons. Source: PBMCs from blood, taken more than 35 days after vaccination. This chain links TRBV7-9 with TRBJ1-3; TRBD1 aligns across 7 bases. The receptor's source is a middle-aged man who received an inactivated influenza vaccine. The CDR3 sequence: CASSLRDSPAGNTIYF. CDR3 DNA sequence: TGTGCCAGCAGCTTGCGGGACAGCCCAGCTGGAAACACCATATATTTT.